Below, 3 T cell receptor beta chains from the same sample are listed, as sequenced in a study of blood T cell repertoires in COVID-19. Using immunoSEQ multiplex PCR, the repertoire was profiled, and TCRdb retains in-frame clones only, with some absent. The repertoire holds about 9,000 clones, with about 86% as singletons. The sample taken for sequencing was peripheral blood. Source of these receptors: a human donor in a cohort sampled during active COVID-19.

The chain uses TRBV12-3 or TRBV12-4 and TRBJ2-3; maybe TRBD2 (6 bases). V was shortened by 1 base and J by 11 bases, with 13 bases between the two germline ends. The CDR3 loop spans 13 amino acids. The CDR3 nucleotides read TGTGCCAGCAGTTTAGGCGGGATTGCCGAGCAGTATTTT. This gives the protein CASSLGGIAEQYF.

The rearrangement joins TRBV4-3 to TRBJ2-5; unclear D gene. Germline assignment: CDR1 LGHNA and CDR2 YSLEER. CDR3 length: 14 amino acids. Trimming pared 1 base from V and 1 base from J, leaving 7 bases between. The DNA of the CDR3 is TGCGCCAGCAGCCAAGGTTTAGCCCAAGAGACCCAGTACTTC. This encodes CASSQGLAQETQYF.

The CDR3 here is CASSPDRIMNTEAFF. CDR3 nucleotides: TGTGCCAGCTCTCCAGACAGGATTATGAACACTGAAGCTTTCTTT. The chain links TRBV18 to TRBJ1-1, with a weak D call TRBD1 (6 bases). The CDR3 is 15 residues long. CDR1 KGHSH and CDR2 LQKENI come from the germline V gene. V was trimmed by 6 bases and J by 0 bases, leaving 14 bases between them.